The 23 T cell receptor beta chains reported below all come from one sample, sequenced in a study of regulatory T cells in long-lasting Graves disease. Relying on iRepertoire HTBI primers and Arm-PCR of CDR3 regions, the team built TCR beta libraries. TCRdb redid the calling of the multiplex PCR reads with MiXCR, one entry per CDR3 protein. The table has about 620,000 distinct CDR3 sequences, 15% to 20% seen once. Time point given: newly diagnosed GD, antithyroid drugs for less than 3 months. PBMC-derived RNA was used for the TCR library. Another study also made use of these data, one on T cells in Graves' hyperthyroidism and ophthalmopathy.

The source was peripheral blood mononuclear cells (PBMCs), collected at new diagnosis, from a patient treated with antithyroid drugs. All receptors derive from a woman aged 25 to 45 with Graves disease.

This clonotype showed up just a few times. This rearrangement joins TRBV12-3 or TRBV12-4 to TRBJ2-1; D is ambiguous. The J call is doubtful: the DNA matches TRBJ2-5 better. This CDR3 region has 14 residues. CDR3 DNA: TGTGCCAGCAGTTTTTTAGAGTCGCAGGAGACCCAGTACTTC. Translated, it gives CASSFLESQETQYF.

This clonotype was recorded at least ten times. The chain carries TRBV25-1 and TRBJ2-7; unclear D gene. Trimming took off 3 bases at V and 1 base at J, with 10 bases between the two ends. The CDR3 is 14 amino acids. Germline V gene data show CDR1 as MGHDK and CDR2 as SYGVNS. The CDR3 spells CASSDRLLSYEQYF. The CDR3 nucleotides are TGTGCCAGCAGTGACAGGCTCCTTTCCTACGAGCAGTACTTC.

The chain carries TRBV28 and TRBJ2-1; D remains ambiguous. Germline values: CDR1 MDHEN, CDR2 SYDVKM. Trimming pared 5 bases from V and 7 bases from J, leaving 21 bases between. This CDR3 contains 16 residues. The CDR3 reads CASSPPLASSGNEQFF. For the CDR3, the DNA is TGTGCCAGCAGTCCTCCCCTTGCGAGCTCTGGGAATGAGCAGTTCTTC.

This chain uses TRBV4-1 with TRBJ2-1; D could derive from TRBD1 or TRBD2 (5 bases each). Germline V lookup: CDR1 MGHRA, CDR2 YSYEKL. The ends were cut back, 3 bases at V and 8 bases at J, with 23 bases in the middle. The CDR3 contains 17 residues. CDR3 loop: CASSQGIGGAVVDEQFF. CDR3 nucleotides: TGCGCCAGCAGCCAGGGTATTGGGGGTGCCGTGGTGGATGAGCAGTTCTTC.

As concerns this clonotype: A clone one base away is much larger, so this may be a read error. V usage is TRBV7-2 and J usage is TRBJ2-4; TRBD2 agrees at 7 bases. CDR3 length: 15 amino acids. Germline V gives CDR1 SGHTA, CDR2 FQGNSA. J lost 13 bases, V lost 7 bases, and 19 bases had no gene match. CDR3 DNA sequence: TGTGCCAGCAACCCGGCCCGACGGCGGGAGACAGTACAGTACTTC. Amino acid sequence: CASNPARRRETVQYF.

Many counts were recorded for this clonotype. The chain links TRBV12-3 or TRBV12-4 to TRBJ2-7, with 10 bases that match TRBD2. J was trimmed by 10 bases and V by 3 bases; bases with no gene match: 6. This CDR3 has 13 amino acids. CDR3 nucleotide sequence: TGTGCCAGCAGTTTTGGGCTAGCGGGAGTTCAGTACTTC. Translated, it gives CASSFGLAGVQYF.

This clonotype was seen many times. The chain combines TRBV11-2 with TRBJ2-7; 9 bases align to TRBD2. The CDR3 length is 15 residues. Losses at the gene ends were 5 bases for V and 4 bases for J; bases not matched to a gene: 9. CDR1 SGHAT and CDR2 FQNNGV come from the germline V gene. The CDR3: CASSVWREGLYEQYF. CDR3 in DNA: TGTGCCAGCAGCGTTTGGCGGGAGGGCCTGTACGAGCAGTACTTC.

The sample holds a few counts of this clonotype. The J gene is TRBJ2-2, the V gene TRBV9, with D tentatively TRBD2 (6 bases). The CDR3 is 15 residues long. Germline assignment: CDR1 SGDLS and CDR2 YYNGEE. V was clipped by 2 bases and J by 0 bases, with 8 bases between them. Here the CDR3 reads CASSVGGANTGELFF. The CDR3 nucleotides read TGTGCCAGCAGCGTCGGCGGGGCGAACACCGGGGAGCTGTTTTTT.

To note about this clonotype: A much larger clone is a single base away; this may be a read error. This chain uses TRBV7-3 with TRBJ2-2; D tentatively fits TRBD1 or TRBD2 (5 bases each). The length of the CDR3 is 15 residues. From germline, CDR1 is SGHTA and CDR2 FQGTGA. V was clipped by 5 bases and J by 6 bases, with 16 bases between them. CDR3 DNA: TGTGCCAGCAGCCCCTATTTCGAGGGGCCCGGGGAGCTGTTTTTT. As protein: CASSPYFEGPGELFF.

The chain uses TRBV20-1 and TRBJ2-7; 7 nucleotides line up with TRBD1. This CDR3 is built from 14 residues. From germline, CDR1 is DFQATT and CDR2 SNEGSKA (reference sequence). V dropped 3 bases and J dropped 0; count of bases not matched to a gene: 5. The CDR3 here is CSARGGDSSYEQYF. The CDR3 nucleotides read TGCAGTGCTAGGGGTGGGGACAGCTCCTACGAGCAGTACTTC.

This clonotype was recorded many times. The J gene is TRBJ2-3, the V gene TRBV28; D may match TRBD1 or TRBD2 (6 bases each). V lost 6 bases to trimming and J lost 3 bases, with 16 bases between them. CDR1 is MDHEN and CDR2 is SYDVKM in the germline V gene. CDR3 length: 15 residues. CDR3 sequence reads: CASSISVGGTDTQYF. Here the CDR3 DNA reads TGTGCCAGCAGCATAAGTGTAGGGGGGACAGATACGCAGTATTTT.

The genes are TRBV30 and TRBJ1-2; no firm D call. Between the trimmed V and J ends, which lost 1 base and 1 base, there was a span of 4 bases. This CDR3 spans 12 amino acids. The germline V gene has CDR1 GTSNPN and CDR2 SVGIG (reference sequence). DNA for the CDR3: TGTGCCTGGAGTGAATTTAACTATGGCTACACCTTC. It codes for CAWSEFNYGYTF.

The chain joins TRBV20-1 to TRBJ2-2, with 8 positions matching TRBD2. Per the germline V gene, CDR1 is DFQATT and CDR2 is SNEGSKA (reference sequence). Germline trimming cut 3 bases from V and 3 bases from J; bases unmatched to any gene: 6. This CDR3 comprises 15 residues. The CDR3, as DNA: TGCAGTGCTAGTCACCCGGGGGGGCACACCGGGGAGCTGTTTTTT. Protein: CSASHPGGHTGELFF.

This clonotype was counted once. V usage is TRBV3-1 and J usage is TRBJ2-3, with TRBD2 matching over 11 bases. CDR3 length equals 19 residues. Germline trimming cut 1 base from V and 4 bases from J; bases unmatched to any gene: 13. Germline lookup yields CDR1 LGHDT and CDR2 YNNKEL (reference sequence). The CDR3 sequence is CASSQALAGGWRVPDTQYF. CDR3 DNA sequence: TGTGCCAGCAGCCAAGCTCTAGCGGGAGGTTGGAGGGTGCCAGATACGCAGTATTTT.

This clonotype was observed at least ten times. The chain employs TRBV7-2 and TRBJ2-5; D uncertain. Trimming cost V 0 bases and J 2 bases, with 10 bases left between them. The CDR3 is 15 residues long. Germline values: CDR1 SGHTA, CDR2 FQGNSA. The DNA for the CDR3 is TGTGCCAGCAGCTTAGCCCGGCACCGACAAGAGACCCAGTACTTC. This gives the protein CASSLARHRQETQYF. Supplemented by reference TRBV7-2 and TRBJ2-5, the full variable domain reads GAGVSQSPSNKVTEKGKDVELRCDPISGHTALYWYRQSLGQGLEFLIYFQGNSAPDKSGLPSDRFSAERTGGSVSTLTIQRTQQEDSAVYLCASSLARHRQETQYFGPGTRLLVL.

This chain uses TRBV28 with TRBJ2-7, with D possibly TRBD2 on 6 matching bases. CDR3 length: 15 amino acids. Germline CDR1 MDHEN, CDR2 SYDVKM. V lost 2 bases to trimming and J lost 6 bases, with 17 bases between them. The CDR3 nucleotides are TGTGCCAGCAGTTTAGGAGGGGCCCGGTGGGGCGAGCAGTACTTC. This gives the protein CASSLGGARWGEQYF. The entire variable domain, with the rest obtained from reference TRBV28 and TRBJ2-7, is as follows: DVKVTQSSRYLVKRTGEKVFLECVQDMDHENMFWYRQDPGLGLRLIYFSYDVKMKEKGDIPEGYSVSREKKERFSLILESASTNQTSMYLCASSLGGARWGEQYFGPGTRLTVT.

This clonotype has just a few counts. V usage is TRBV19 and J usage is TRBJ2-5; 7 bases map to TRBD1. V was clipped by 3 bases and J by 2 bases; unmatched bases: 0. The CDR3 has 13 amino acids. Germline loops: CDR1 LNHDA, CDR2 SQIVND (reference sequence). The CDR3 reads CASSMTGQETQYF. CDR3 DNA sequence: TGTGCCAGTAGTATGACAGGGCAAGAGACCCAGTACTTC. The variable domain in full, with the rest retrieved from reference TRBV19 and TRBJ2-5, is DGGITQSPKYLFRKEGQNVTLSCEQNLNHDAMYWYRQDPGQGLRLIYYSQIVNDFQKGDIAEGYSVSREKKESFPLTVTSAQKNPTAFYLCASSMTGQETQYFGPGTRLLVL.

The V and J genes are TRBV5-1 and TRBJ2-7, with 12 bases identical to TRBD1. CDR3 length equals 15 residues. Germline V gene data show CDR1 as SGHRS and CDR2 as YFSETQ. V shed 5 bases and J 7 bases; nucleotides not matched to a gene: 10. CDR3 sequence (DNA): TGCGCCAGCAGGTCTCCGGGACAGGGGGCGCGAGAGCAGTACTTC. Translation: CASRSPGQGAREQYF.

This chain joins TRBV20-1 and TRBJ1-6; D perhaps matches TRBD1 (5 bases). Germline V CDR1 and CDR2: DFQATT, SNEGSKA (reference sequence). Trimming took 3 bases from V and 4 from J, leaving 10 bases between them. The CDR3 consists of 14 residues. Written as DNA, the CDR3 is TGCAGTGCTAGTTCAGGGATATATAATTCACCCCTCCACTTT. It yields the protein CSASSGIYNSPLHF.

This clonotype has ten or more counts. The genes are TRBV6-2 or TRBV6-3 and TRBJ2-1; D not resolved. Trimming pared 3 bases from V and 8 bases from J, leaving 8 bases between. Per the germline V gene, CDR1 is MNHEY and CDR2 is SVGEGT. The CDR3 has 12 amino acids. The DNA for the CDR3 is TGTGCCAGCAGTTATCTAGTATATGAGCAGTTCTTC. This encodes CASSYLVYEQFF.

This clonotype was counted at least ten times. The chain carries TRBV28 and TRBJ2-2; possibly TRBD2 for D (5 bases). Trimming removed 2 bases at V and 3 bases at J, with 16 bases between. The germline V gene has CDR1 MDHEN and CDR2 SYDVKM. This CDR3 region has 17 residues. The CDR3 DNA follows: TGTGCCAGCAGTTTAGGTCTGAGAGGGCGGGACACCGGGGAGCTGTTTTTT. It yields the protein CASSLGLRGRDTGELFF.

This clonotype came up a few times. This rearrangement joins TRBV11-2 to TRBJ2-1, with TRBD2 matching 13 bases. V gave up 5 bases and J gave up 10 bases; unmatched junction bases: 5. Germline values: CDR1 SGHAT, CDR2 FQNNGV. The CDR3 runs 14 residues. The CDR3 bases are TGTGCCAGCAGCCGGACTAGCGGGAGCGGAGAGCAGTTCTTC. As protein: CASSRTSGSGEQFF. The whole variable domain, filled in from reference TRBV11-2 and TRBJ2-1, reads EAGVAQSPRYKIIEKRQSVAFWCNPISGHATLYWYQQILGQGPKLLIQFQNNGVVDDSQLPKDRFSAERLKGVDSTLKIQPAKLEDSAVYLCASSRTSGSGEQFFGPGTRLTVL.

In its sample, this clonotype was seen many times. The V and J genes are TRBV2 and TRBJ1-1; weak D call: TRBD1 (6 bases). CDR3 length equals 17 residues. CDR1 is SNHLY and CDR2 is FYNNEI in the germline V gene. Trimming took 0 bases from V and 0 from J, leaving 14 bases between them. As DNA, the CDR3 is TGTGCCAGCAGTGAAGCGCACAGGGCAACGATGAACACTGAAGCTTTCTTT. Amino acids: CASSEAHRATMNTEAFF.